This TCR beta chain was observed in a study of response to subunit inactivated influenza vaccine. Whole-study results and caveats: The authors suggested that every seasonal influenza vaccination recruits few new T cells.

TCRdb fed the RT-PCR reads into MiXCR, producing one record per CDR3 protein. The sample includes around 750,000 distinct CDR3 sequences, less than 25% of them seen just once. In this sample, this clonotype turned up many times. The antigen is undetermined. This specimen consisted of PBMCs from blood, obtained more than 4 days after vaccination. The clonotype comes from a man aged 50 or older who received an inactivated influenza vaccine.

CDR3 sequence: CASSDSLEGADTQYF. The CDR3, as DNA: TGTGCCAGCAGTGACTCCCTAGAAGGGGCAGATACGCAGTATTTT. The genes are TRBV6-4 and TRBJ2-3; tentative D call: TRBD1 (5 bases). The CDR3 length is 15 residues. Trimming stripped 0 bases from V and 4 bases from J, with 11 bases between. CDR1 is MRHNA and CDR2 is SNTAGT in the germline V gene.